The 3 T cell receptor beta chains below were found in one sample sequenced in a study of cytomegalovirus exposure and HLA in healthy donors. It was with 60 Vbeta and 13 Jbeta primers that the PCR ran. Profiling relied on immunoSEQ multiplex PCR, and the TCRdb table lists in-frame clones only, not all of them. This sample has some 130,000 clones, with about 68% found just once. The sample consisted of PBMCs. These receptor sequences come from a human donor in good health.

The rearrangement uses TRBV6-4 and TRBJ2-3, with D hard to call. The V gene's germline CDR1 is MRHNA and CDR2 SNTAGT. V was trimmed by 5 bases and J by 6 bases, leaving 6 bases between them. The CDR3 contains 11 residues. The CDR3 reads CASSSADTQYF. The DNA of the CDR3 is TGTGCCAGCAGTTCAGCGGATACGCAGTATTTT.

The chain couples TRBV7-6 to TRBJ1-2; D is undetermined. V was shortened by 0 bases and J by 6 bases, with 8 bases between the two germline ends. The CDR3 has 13 residues. From germline, CDR1 is SGHVS and CDR2 FNYEAQ. The CDR3 region has the DNA TGTGCCAGCAGCTTAGCGAACGGGAATGGCTACACCTTC. Its translation: CASSLANGNGYTF.

The chain employs TRBV5-4 and TRBJ2-3; TRBD1 matches at 9 bases. Germline CDR1 and CDR2: SGHNT and YYREEE (reference sequence). This CDR3 has 15 residues. V gave up 4 bases and J gave up 1 base; unmatched junction bases: 4. The CDR3 spells CASSQRQGGTDTQYF. Here the CDR3 DNA reads TGTGCCAGCAGCCAAAGACAGGGGGGCACAGATACGCAGTATTTT.